The 28 T cell receptor beta chains below come from one sample, sequenced in a study of blood T cell repertoires in COVID-19. TCRdb's table, derived via immunoSEQ multiplex PCR, lists solely in-frame clones and lacks some. The sample carries about 400,000 clones, approximately 90% recorded once. The sequenced sample was PBMCs or T cells enriched from blood (not recorded which). The receptors were sampled from a woman aged 18 to 35 with acute COVID-19.

The V call is TRBV28, the J call TRBJ2-7, with 11 bases identical to TRBD2. CDR3 length: 13 amino acids. Germline lookup yields CDR1 MDHEN and CDR2 SYDVKM. The CDR3 loop reads CTRLAGTEDEQYF. CDR3 in DNA: TGTACCCGACTAGCGGGAACGGAAGACGAGCAGTACTTC.

V and J are TRBV9 and TRBJ2-7; D remains unclear. The CDR3 is made up of 14 amino acids. The germline gives CDR1 SGDLS, CDR2 YYNGEE. Trimming removed 2 bases from V and 2 bases from J, with 11 bases in between. The CDR3 loop is CASSVGQSTYEQYF. CDR3 nucleotide sequence: TGTGCCAGCAGCGTTGGGCAGTCAACCTACGAGCAGTACTTC.

This chain connects TRBV3-1 (or the pseudogene TRBV3-2) to TRBJ1-1; D is ambiguous. V lost 3 bases and J lost 1, with 9 bases in between. The CDR3 spans 14 residues. Germline CDR1 LGHDT, CDR2 YNNKEL (reference sequence). This CDR3 reads CASSHQSQNTEAFF. Written as DNA, the CDR3 is TGTGCCAGCAGCCACCAATCCCAGAACACTGAAGCTTTCTTT.

This sequence joins TRBV30 and TRBJ1-1; 10 bases align to TRBD1. With 3 bases clipped from V and 8 bases from J, the junction kept 9 bases outside the gene matches. Per germline, CDR1 GTSNPN and CDR2 SVGIG (reference sequence). The CDR3 has 14 amino acids. The CDR3 spells CAWRAYDRGREAFF. The CDR3 region has the DNA TGTGCCTGGAGGGCATATGACAGGGGGCGAGAAGCTTTCTTT.

The V gene is TRBV27, the J gene TRBJ1-6, with D possibly TRBD1 on 5 matching bases. V was cut by 1 base and J by 9 bases, with 13 bases left in between. Germline loops: CDR1 MNHEY, CDR2 SMNVEV (reference sequence). The CDR3 is made up of 15 amino acids. The CDR3 reads CASSLFREKGSPLHF. In DNA, the CDR3 is TGTGCCAGCAGTTTATTCAGGGAAAAGGGTTCACCCCTCCACTTT.

This chain uses TRBV19 with TRBJ1-5, with 7 nucleotides matching TRBD1. The J segment lost 4 bases and the V segment lost 4 bases, leaving 10 bases of the junction unmatched. The CDR3 sequence is 16 residues long. The germline CDR1 and CDR2 sequences are LNHDA and SQIVND (reference sequence). CDR3 coding DNA: TGTGCCAGTAGTAAGGGGACAGACGGGGATAATCAGCCCCAGCATTTT. Protein product: CASSKGTDGDNQPQHF.

V usage is TRBV5-4 and J usage is TRBJ2-6; 8 positions agree with TRBD1. The CDR3 runs 18 residues. Germline V gene lookup returns CDR1 SGHNT and CDR2 YYREEE (reference sequence). The V and J ends lost 1 base and 3 bases, in that order; junction bases with no gene match: 9. The CDR3 nucleotides read TGTGCCAGCAGCTTGCCAGGACAGGGATTAGGTGGGGCCAACGTCCTGACTTTC. The encoded protein is CASSLPGQGLGGANVLTF.

This clone showed up just once. CDR3 residues: CASSQTRGGTEAFF. CDR3 nucleotides: TGTGCCAGCAGTCAGACAAGGGGGGGGACTGAAGCTTTCTTT. The chain recombines TRBV2 with TRBJ1-1; a possible D gene is TRBD1 (6 bases). Germline lookup yields CDR1 SNHLY and CDR2 FYNNEI. The germline V and J ends were trimmed by 5 bases and 5 bases, with 15 bases remaining between them. This CDR3 spans 14 amino acids. The complete variable domain, with remaining parts taken from reference TRBV2 and TRBJ1-1, reads EPEVTQTPSHQVTQMGQEVILRCVPISNHLYFYWYRQILGQKVEFLVSFYNNEISEKSEIFDDQFSVERPDGSNFTLKIRSTKLEDSAMYFCASSQTRGGTEAFFGQGTRLTVV.

The chain recombines TRBV7-3 with TRBJ2-2, with a tentative D call TRBD1 (6 bases). Trimming took off 3 bases at V and 3 bases at J, with 8 bases between the two ends. CDR3 size: 14 residues. Germline assignment: CDR1 SGHTA and CDR2 FQGTGA. CDR3: CASSLGQYTGELFF. The CDR3 DNA reads TGTGCCAGCAGCTTGGGACAATACACCGGGGAGCTGTTTTTT.

The chain couples TRBV19 to TRBJ1-5, with 7 nucleotides matching TRBD1. The junction had 10 bases not matched to a gene; V was cut back by 5 bases and J by 0 bases. Germline lookup yields CDR1 LNHDA and CDR2 SQIVND (reference sequence). The length of the CDR3 is 17 residues. CDR3 DNA sequence: TGTGCCAGTAGTCGAGAGGGGGCCACATATAGCAATCAGCCCCAGCATTTT. Its protein is CASSREGATYSNQPQHF.

The V and J genes are TRBV19 and TRBJ1-1; tentatively, D is TRBD1 (6 bases). In germline, CDR1 is LNHDA, CDR2 SQIVND (reference sequence). The germline V and J ends were trimmed by 5 bases and 0 bases, with 16 bases remaining between them. The CDR3 runs to 16 residues. The CDR3 loop reads CASSHRQDKLNTEAFF. CDR3 in DNA: TGTGCCAGTAGTCATCGACAGGATAAATTGAACACTGAAGCTTTCTTT.

V is TRBV28 and J is TRBJ2-7; 8 bases agree with TRBD1. The germline CDR1 and CDR2 sequences are MDHEN and SYDVKM. The CDR3 has 15 amino acids. Trimming cost V 5 bases and J 0 bases; bases outside gene matches: 6. The CDR3 nucleotides read TGTGCCAGCAGTACAGCAGGGACAGGCTCCTACGAGCAGTACTTC. Amino acids: CASSTAGTGSYEQYF.

V usage is TRBV18 and J usage is TRBJ1-3, with a weak D call TRBD1 (5 bases). V gave up 3 bases and J gave up 1 base, with 16 bases separating them. This CDR3 region has 17 residues. Germline lookup yields CDR1 KGHSH and CDR2 LQKENI. The CDR3 region is CASSPNNQGLSGNTIYF. The CDR3 coding sequence is TGTGCCAGCTCACCCAACAATCAGGGTTTGTCTGGAAACACCATATATTTT.

V and J are TRBV11-2 and TRBJ2-2; D remains unclear. This CDR3 comprises 12 residues. In germline, CDR1 is SGHAT, CDR2 FQNNGV. V was cut by 5 bases and J by 4 bases, with 5 bases left in between. CDR3 sequence (DNA): TGTGCCAGCAGCCGTTCCACCGGGGAGCTGTTTTTT. Protein: CASSRSTGELFF.

The chain recombines TRBV6-1 with TRBJ2-7, with D uncertain. The germline CDR1 and CDR2 sequences are MNHNS and SASEGT. There are 12 residues in the CDR3. V shed 2 bases and J shed 3 bases, with 5 bases lying between them. CDR3 protein: CASSEHSYEQYF. CDR3 DNA sequence: TGTGCCAGCAGTGAACACAGCTACGAGCAGTACTTC.

V is TRBV18 and J is TRBJ1-1, with a possible D match to TRBD1 (6 bases). V lost 4 bases, J lost 0 bases, and 24 bases lay in between. Germline CDR1 is KGHSH and CDR2 is LQKENI. The CDR3 sequence is 19 residues long. In DNA, the CDR3 is TGTGCCAGCTCACTATACATCCAGGGGCCCTCCAGCATGAACACTGAAGCTTTCTTT. Protein: CASSLYIQGPSSMNTEAFF.

This chain joins TRBV5-5 and TRBJ1-1; 7 nucleotides line up with TRBD1. The J segment lost 2 bases and the V segment lost 4 bases, leaving 2 bases of the junction unmatched. The CDR3 covers 13 residues. CDR1 is SGHKS, CDR2 YYEKEE, per germline (reference sequence). The CDR3 bases are TGTGCCAGCAGCCGAGGGGGCAACACTGAAGCTTTCTTT. Protein product: CASSRGGNTEAFF.

This clone showed up just once. This chain connects TRBV7-8 to TRBJ1-3; no reliable D call. The ends were cut back, 0 bases at V and 0 bases at J, with 9 bases in the middle. Per germline, CDR1 SGHVS and CDR2 FQNEAQ. The CDR3 runs 16 residues. Here the CDR3 DNA reads TGTGCCAGCAGCTTAGCGAGAGGGTTCTCTGGAAACACCATATATTTT. Protein sequence: CASSLARGFSGNTIYF. The full variable domain, with the rest looked up from reference TRBV7-8 and TRBJ1-3, is GAGVSQSPRYKVAKRGQDVALRCDPISGHVSLFWYQQALGQGPEFLTYFQNEAQLDKSGLPSDRFFAERPEGSVSTLKIQRTQQEDSAVYLCASSLARGFSGNTIYFGEGSWLTVV.

The chain is built from TRBV19 and TRBJ2-7, with a tentative D call TRBD1 (5 bases). This CDR3 has 14 amino acids. Germline CDR1 and CDR2: LNHDA and SQIVND (reference sequence). Trimming removed 2 bases from V and 2 bases from J, with 10 bases in between. The CDR3 DNA follows: TGTGCCAGTAGTATACCAGGGCCCCCCTACGAGCAGTACTTC. This codes for CASSIPGPPYEQYF.

This clone has more than one count but fewer than ten. In DNA, the CDR3 is TGTGCCAGCAATCCCGGGACAGGTAATCAGCCCCAGCATTTT. Amino acid sequence: CASNPGTGNQPQHF. The rearrangement uses TRBV2 and TRBJ1-5, with 8 bases matching TRBD1. The CDR3 length is 14 residues. Germline V CDR1 and CDR2: SNHLY, FYNNEI. With 7 bases clipped from V and 4 bases from J, the junction kept 6 bases outside the gene matches.

The chain links TRBV28 to TRBJ2-1; 8 nucleotides line up with TRBD2. V lost 10 bases and J lost 8; bases outside the gene matches: 10. Germline CDR1 is MDHEN and CDR2 is SYDVKM. CDR3 length: 13 amino acids. This CDR3 reads CATREGVFDEQFF. The CDR3 region has the DNA TGTGCCACCCGGGAGGGGGTTTTCGATGAGCAGTTCTTC.

This clone was seen a single time. CDR3 nucleotide sequence: TGCGCCAGCAGCATCCGGGACACTGGACTCACCGGGGAGCTGTTTTTT. Protein sequence: CASSIRDTGLTGELFF. The chain uses TRBV5-1 and TRBJ2-2, with D perhaps TRBD1 (6 bases). The CDR3 is made up of 16 amino acids. CDR1 SGHRS and CDR2 YFSETQ come from the germline V gene. Trimming removed 4 bases at V and 4 bases at J, with 17 bases between.

This chain links TRBV11-3 with TRBJ1-3, with D unresolved. Germline CDR1 and CDR2: SGHNT and YENEEA. V was trimmed by 2 bases and J by 0 bases, leaving 11 bases between them. The length of the CDR3 is 16 residues. CDR3 in amino acids: CASSLSGADSGNTIYF. The CDR3 DNA sequence: TGTGCCAGCAGCTTAAGCGGAGCGGACTCTGGAAACACCATATATTTT.

The V and J genes are TRBV4-1 and TRBJ2-7, with 9 bases matching TRBD1. The trim removed 5 bases at V and 4 bases at J, leaving 9 bases unmatched. CDR1 is MGHRA, CDR2 YSYEKL, per germline. The CDR3 covers 15 residues. DNA for the CDR3: TGCGCCAGCAGCGGAGGGGCAGGGACAGGGTACGAGCAGTACTTC. This encodes CASSGGAGTGYEQYF.

V is TRBV7-8 and J is TRBJ1-2; D unresolved. V lost 4 bases and J 3 bases, leaving 9 bases between the germline ends. Germline V gives CDR1 SGHVS, CDR2 FQNEAQ. The CDR3 contains 13 residues. CDR3 coding DNA: TGTGCCAGCAGCTCGAACGGGGACTATGGCTACACCTTC. Its translation: CASSSNGDYGYTF.

The J gene is TRBJ2-2, the V gene TRBV6-2 or TRBV6-3; 7 positions agree with TRBD2. CDR3 length: 14 amino acids. Germline CDR1 is MNHEY and CDR2 is SVGEGT. V lost 0 bases, J lost 8 bases, and 3 bases stayed unmatched. The CDR3 loop reads CASSYSYSGGELFF. CDR3 in DNA: TGTGCCAGCAGTTACTCATATAGCGGGGGGGAGCTGTTTTTT.

This clone has only one observation. The chain couples TRBV19 to TRBJ2-7; TRBD2 might be the D (6 bases). Germline CDR1 is LNHDA and CDR2 is SQIVND (reference sequence). V was clipped by 3 bases and J by 6 bases, with 24 bases between them. The CDR3 is 17 residues long. CDR3 DNA: TGTGCCAGTAGTATGGGAGGCGGGACCAGTTTTAAGAGCGAGCAGTACTTC. Its protein is CASSMGGGTSFKSEQYF.

The chain carries TRBV24-1 and TRBJ2-7; 9 bases line up with TRBD1. CDR1 KGHDR and CDR2 SFDVKD come from the germline V gene. J was trimmed by 4 bases and V by 2 bases; bases with no gene match: 5. The length of the CDR3 is 15 residues. The CDR3 is CATSDSGQGKYEQYF. The CDR3 region has the DNA TGTGCCACCAGTGATTCGGGACAGGGTAAATACGAGCAGTACTTC.